The 11 T cell receptor beta chains reported below all come from one sample, sequenced in a study of T cell responses to AZD1222 COVID-19 vaccine. Assay: immunoSEQ multiplex PCR; the TCRdb copy retains only in-frame clones and omits some. The data show 110,000 or so clones, about 86% seen once. Sequenced material: peripheral blood, taken 28 days after the second AZD1222 dose. The receptors were gathered from an adult who received the AZD1222 COVID-19 vaccine.

CDR3 amino acids: CASSPLMQNTGELFF. CDR3 in DNA: TGTGCCAGCAGCCCACTGATGCAGAACACCGGGGAGCTGTTTTTT. V is TRBV7-2 and J is TRBJ2-2; D gene ambiguous. CDR3 length equals 15 residues. V was pared by 5 bases and J by 1 base, with 11 bases between. Germline loops: CDR1 SGHTA, CDR2 FQGNSA.

The genes are TRBV11-2 and TRBJ1-2; D unresolved. The V end lost 3 bases, the J end lost 0 bases, and 5 bases lay between the germline ends. The length of the CDR3 is 13 residues. From germline, CDR1 is SGHAT and CDR2 FQNNGV. For the CDR3, the DNA is TGTGCCAGCAGCTTGAACCCTAACTATGGCTACACCTTC. This translates into CASSLNPNYGYTF.

This rearrangement joins TRBV3-1 (or the pseudogene TRBV3-2) to TRBJ1-1; 10 bases match TRBD1. Germline CDR1 LGHDT, CDR2 YNNKEL (reference sequence). The junction had 5 bases not matched to a gene; V was cut back by 6 bases and J by 4 bases. CDR3 length: 14 residues. The CDR3 DNA sequence: TGTGCCAGCAGTCCCCGGGACAGGGGCACTGAAGCTTTCTTT. This gives the protein CASSPRDRGTEAFF.

The rearrangement uses TRBV7-9 and TRBJ1-2, with 11 positions matching TRBD1. CDR3 length: 16 amino acids. Germline CDR1 reads SEHNR; CDR2 reads FQNEAQ (reference sequence). Losses at the gene ends were 5 bases for V and 1 base for J; bases not matched to a gene: 6. As DNA, the CDR3 is TGTGCCAGCAGCCTAAGGACAGGGGGCGATAACTATGGCTACACCTTC. This encodes CASSLRTGGDNYGYTF.

The chain has TRBV30 and TRBJ2-2; 9 bases align to TRBD2. CDR1 and CDR2 (germline): GTSNPN, SVGIG (reference sequence). The length of the CDR3 is 14 residues. J lost 4 bases, V lost 4 bases, and 4 bases had no gene match. CDR3 sequence (DNA): TGTGCCTGGATCCGCGGGGGGGCCACCGGGGAGCTGTTTTTT. It yields the protein CAWIRGGATGELFF.

This clone was recorded once. The CDR3 DNA sequence: TGTGCCAGCAGCTCCCCAACGGGGACTAGCGGGGGGATCTACGAGCAGTACTTC. It is translated as CASSSPTGTSGGIYEQYF. This chain joins TRBV7-9 and TRBJ2-7, with TRBD2 matching 15 bases. The germline V gene has CDR1 SEHNR and CDR2 FQNEAQ (reference sequence). The V segment lost 4 bases and the J segment 3 bases; nucleotides outside the gene matches: 10. The CDR3 extends over 18 amino acids.

The V gene is TRBV18, the J gene TRBJ1-2; D is perhaps TRBD1 (6 bases). Germline-derived CDR1 and CDR2 are KGHSH and LQKENI. V shed 3 bases and J shed 0 bases, with 11 bases lying between them. The CDR3 consists of 15 residues. The CDR3: CASSPRGPANYGYTF. The CDR3 DNA reads TGTGCCAGCTCACCGCGGGGGCCAGCTAACTATGGCTACACCTTC.

V is TRBV5-1 and J is TRBJ2-1; 8 nucleotides match TRBD2. The V gene end was trimmed by 7 bases and the J gene end by 8 bases; junction bases not matched to a gene: 14. Germline CDR1 is SGHRS and CDR2 is YFSETQ. The CDR3 loop spans 15 amino acids. In nucleotides, the CDR3 is TGCGCCAGCGCAGCCGGGACTAGACCCACATATGAGCAGTTCTTC. This sequence encodes CASAAGTRPTYEQFF.

The V call is TRBV9, the J call TRBJ1-4, with D perhaps matching TRBD1 (5 bases). Trimming took off 4 bases at V and 2 bases at J, with 15 bases between the two ends. The CDR3 extends over 16 amino acids. Germline lookup yields CDR1 SGDLS and CDR2 YYNGEE. The CDR3 protein is CASSPERGPTNEKLFF. The CDR3 DNA is TGTGCCAGCAGCCCAGAGAGGGGCCCCACTAATGAAAAACTGTTTTTT. The full variable domain, completed using reference TRBV9 and TRBJ1-4, is DSGVTQTPKHLITATGQRVTLRCSPRSGDLSVYWYQQSLDQGLQFLIQYYNGEERAKGNILERFSAQQFPDLHSELNLSSLELGDSALYFCASSPERGPTNEKLFFGSGTQLSVL.

The chain employs TRBV19 and TRBJ1-1; D not certain. This CDR3 is 14 amino acids long. Germline V gene sequence: CDR1 LNHDA, CDR2 SQIVND (reference sequence). Trimming removed 1 base at V and 2 bases at J, with 8 bases between. The CDR3 coding sequence is TGTGCCAGTAGTATAGTAATCCGTAACACTGAAGCTTTCTTT. This sequence encodes CASSIVIRNTEAFF.

The chain has TRBV6-2 or TRBV6-3 and TRBJ1-1, with D uncertain. Trimming took off 3 bases at V and 6 bases at J, with 11 bases between the two ends. CDR3 length: 13 residues. Germline lookup yields CDR1 MNHEY and CDR2 SVGEGT. CDR3 nucleotide sequence: TGTGCCAGCAGTTATCGACCCTACGCTGAAGCTTTCTTT. This sequence encodes CASSYRPYAEAFF.